One and the same sample provided the 30 T cell receptor beta chains below, sequenced in a study of T-cell reconstitution after alpha-beta-depleted transplantation in children. It was with unique molecular identifiers that the TCRbeta library was prepared. Each CDR3 protein is one row after TCRdb ran MiXCR on the PCR reads. The repertoire holds about 27,000 distinct CDR3 sequences, about 6.2% seen once, with around 6.6% in the top ten. This specimen consisted of PBMCs, mostly from graft donor cells, obtained 180 days after TCRalphabeta/CD19-depleted stem cell transplant. These receptors all stem from a male patient aged 5 to 17 who had a stem cell transplant for acute myeloid leukemia, so the T cells may come from the graft donor.

This clonotype was detected many times. V and J are TRBV20-1 and TRBJ1-5, with D perhaps TRBD1 (5 bases). V dropped 0 bases and J dropped 6 bases, with 15 bases sitting between them. This CDR3 is 15 amino acids long. Per germline, CDR1 DFQATT and CDR2 SNEGSKA (reference sequence). Here the CDR3 reads CSARDWQGGGQPQHF. The CDR3 coding sequence is TGCAGTGCTAGAGATTGGCAGGGTGGGGGTCAGCCCCAGCATTTT.

J is TRBJ2-2 and V is TRBV11-3; D not resolved. The length of the CDR3 is 13 residues. Trimming removed 1 base from V and 8 bases from J, with 8 bases in between. Germline CDR1 reads SGHNT; CDR2 reads YENEEA. CDR3 sequence reads: CASSLVVRGELFF. CDR3 DNA: TGTGCCAGCAGCTTAGTGGTTCGGGGGGAGCTGTTTTTT.

This rearrangement joins TRBV10-3 to TRBJ2-1, with 8 bases that match TRBD2. J lost 7 bases, V lost 10 bases, and 9 bases had no gene match. The CDR3 is made up of 13 amino acids. Per the germline V gene, CDR1 is ENHRY and CDR2 is SYGVKD. The CDR3 coding sequence is TGTGCCACCGGACTAGCATCCGAAAATGAGCAGTTCTTC. Translation gives CATGLASENEQFF.

This clonotype was counted ten times or more. V gene TRBV7-2 combines with J gene TRBJ1-5; 7 positions agree with TRBD1. The CDR3 has 16 amino acids. Looked up from germline, CDR1 is SGHTA and CDR2 is FQGNSA. J lost 1 base, V lost 2 bases, and 5 bases had no gene match. CDR3 amino acids: CASSLHQGGSNQPQHF. CDR3 nucleotides: TGTGCCAGCAGCTTACATCAGGGGGGAAGCAATCAGCCCCAGCATTTT. Using reference TRBV7-2 and TRBJ1-5 for the parts outside the CDR3, the full variable domain is GAGVSQSPSNKVTEKGKDVELRCDPISGHTALYWYRQSLGQGLEFLIYFQGNSAPDKSGLPSDRFSAERTGGSVSTLTIQRTQQEDSAVYLCASSLHQGGSNQPQHFGDGTRLSIL.

This clonotype was detected many times. The chain recombines TRBV14 with TRBJ2-3; D not resolved. Germline V CDR1 and CDR2: SGHDN, FVKESK. V lost 1 base, J lost 5 bases, and 13 bases lay in between. The CDR3 consists of 15 residues. The CDR3 loop reads CASSQGKWVGDTQYF. In DNA form, the CDR3 reads TGTGCCAGCAGCCAAGGGAAGTGGGTAGGAGATACGCAGTATTTT.

This clonotype was seen many times. The chain has TRBV20-1 and TRBJ1-5, with no clear D. The germline gives CDR1 DFQATT, CDR2 SNEGSKA (reference sequence). V was shortened by 3 bases and J by 4 bases, with 19 bases between the two germline ends. This CDR3 region has 16 residues. CDR3 coding DNA: TGCAGTGCTAGCCCCGGCACTCCAGATCTTAATCAGCCCCAGCATTTT. Residues: CSASPGTPDLNQPQHF.

This clonotype was seen at least ten times. This CDR3 is CASSQVVMNTEAFF. The CDR3 DNA reads TGCGCCAGCAGCCAAGTCGTCATGAACACTGAAGCTTTCTTT. This chain joins TRBV4-1 and TRBJ1-1; D uncertain. Germline V CDR1 and CDR2: MGHRA, YSYEKL. The ends were cut back, 1 base at V and 0 bases at J, with 6 bases in the middle. This CDR3 has 14 amino acids.

By frequency in the sample, this clonotype is medium-sized. The chain couples TRBV20-1 to TRBJ2-1; 11 positions match TRBD2. The CDR3 extends over 19 amino acids. The junction had 14 bases not matched to a gene; V was cut back by 0 bases and J by 4 bases. CDR1 and CDR2 from the germline V gene are DFQATT and SNEGSKA (reference sequence). CDR3 coding DNA: TGCAGTGCTAGAGATCTCCGGGCTAGCGGGAGGTCGGGGTACAATGAGCAGTTCTTC. Translated, it gives CSARDLRASGRSGYNEQFF.

This clonotype appeared many times. The chain uses TRBV18 and TRBJ1-4; unclear D gene. The CDR3 extends over 13 amino acids. V was trimmed by 2 bases and J by 8 bases, leaving 9 bases between them. CDR1 is KGHSH and CDR2 is LQKENI in the germline V gene. The CDR3 protein is CASSPMDSEKLFF. The CDR3 bases are TGTGCCAGCTCACCAATGGATTCGGAAAAACTGTTTTTT.

The sample holds many counts of this clonotype. V gene TRBV24-1 combines with J gene TRBJ2-1; 7 bases align to TRBD1. The length of the CDR3 is 16 residues. Germline CDR1 and CDR2: KGHDR and SFDVKD. Germline trimming cut 2 bases from V and 8 bases from J; bases unmatched to any gene: 11. CDR3 nucleotide sequence: TGTGCCACCAGTGATTCGAAAAGGGGGCCCCCCGATGAGCAGTTCTTC. Protein sequence: CATSDSKRGPPDEQFF.

This clonotype occurred many times. The chain uses TRBV6-6 and TRBJ1-1; no firm D call. The CDR3 has 11 amino acids. In germline, CDR1 is MNHNY, CDR2 SVGAGI (reference sequence). Trimming took 6 bases from V and 11 from J, leaving 13 bases between them. CDR3 sequence (DNA): TGTGCCAGCAGCTGGGAGAGGGTGGCTTTCTTT. Translating gives CASSWERVAFF.

Many counts were recorded for this clonotype. The V gene is TRBV11-1, the J gene TRBJ2-1; TRBD2 matches at 9 bases. The CDR3 loop spans 18 amino acids. V gave up 7 bases and J gave up 1 base; unmatched junction bases: 14. Germline V gene sequence: CDR1 SGHAT, CDR2 FQDESV (reference sequence). CDR3 coding DNA: TGTGCCAGCACCCCTGGGATAGCGGGGGCCCCTTCCTACAATGAGCAGTTCTTC. This translates into CASTPGIAGAPSYNEQFF.

As for this clonotype: A junction end diverges from the germline sequence, so it may reflect a read error. V and J are TRBV7-7 and TRBJ1-1; D is unresolved. This CDR3 spans 16 amino acids. CDR1 SSHAT and CDR2 FNYEAQ come from the germline V gene (reference sequence). CDR3 loop: CASTALTAAMNTEAFF. DNA for the CDR3: TGTGCTAGCACGGCTTTAACAGCTGCCATGAACACTGAAGCTTTCTTT. The entire variable domain, with the rest obtained from reference TRBV7-7 and TRBJ1-1, is as follows: GAGVSQSPRYKVTKRGQDVTLRCDPISSHATLYWYQQALGQGPEFLTYFNYEAQPDKSGLPSDRFSAERPEGSISTLTIQRTEQRDSAMYRCASTALTAAMNTEAFFGQGTRLTVV.

This clonotype was found many times. The chain recombines TRBV12-3 or TRBV12-4 with TRBJ2-2, with 14 bases aligning to TRBD2. This CDR3 has 18 amino acids. The V gene end was trimmed by 11 bases and the J gene end by 6 bases; junction bases not matched to a gene: 17. The CDR3 region has the DNA TGTGCCCTCAGTTTGGCCGGGACTAGCGGGAGACGGCCCGGGGAGCTGTTTTTT. Its translation: CALSLAGTSGRRPGELFF.

This clonotype was seen at least ten times. The gene calls are TRBV12-3 or TRBV12-4 and TRBJ1-5, with TRBD1 matching 10 bases. The length of the CDR3 is 14 residues. Germline trimming cut 5 bases from V and 5 bases from J; bases unmatched to any gene: 3. CDR3 sequence reads: CASSQDRGDQPQHF. Written as DNA, the CDR3 is TGTGCCAGCAGTCAGGACAGGGGGGATCAGCCCCAGCATTTT.

This clonotype was counted ten times or more. This chain links TRBV28 with TRBJ1-4, with 7 bases lining up with TRBD1. V lost 5 bases, J lost 11 bases, and 5 bases stayed unmatched. Germline V gene sequence: CDR1 MDHEN, CDR2 SYDVKM. The CDR3 extends over 12 amino acids. CDR3 DNA: TGTGCCAGCAGTGAGGGGGCAAGCAAACTGTTTTTT. Translated: CASSEGASKLFF.

This clonotype was recorded many times. This rearrangement joins TRBV2 to TRBJ2-1, with D perhaps matching TRBD1 or TRBD2 (5 bases each). V shed 4 bases and J shed 1 base, with 8 bases lying between them. The V gene's germline CDR1 is SNHLY and CDR2 FYNNEI. The CDR3 is 14 amino acids. The CDR3 is CASSGGPSYNEQFF. The CDR3 DNA sequence: TGTGCCAGCAGTGGGGGACCGTCCTACAATGAGCAGTTCTTC.

This clonotype was observed many times. This chain connects TRBV6-5 to TRBJ2-7; the match to TRBD2 covers 10 bases. Germline V gene sequence: CDR1 MNHEY, CDR2 SVGAGI. The CDR3 loop spans 17 amino acids. V was pared by 2 bases and J by 0 bases, with 7 bases of the junction left unmatched. CDR3 amino acids: CASSYDRLAGASYEQYF. In DNA form, the CDR3 reads TGTGCCAGCAGTTACGACAGACTAGCGGGCGCCTCCTACGAGCAGTACTTC.

This clonotype was seen at least ten times. V and J are TRBV20-1 and TRBJ1-3; no definite D call. Trimming pared 0 bases from V and 0 bases from J, leaving 6 bases between. This CDR3 has 14 residues. Germline CDR1 reads DFQATT; CDR2 reads SNEGSKA (reference sequence). CDR3 bases: TGCAGTGCTAGAGACGGTATCTCTGGAAACACCATATATTTT. Encoded protein: CSARDGISGNTIYF.

This clonotype came up many times. This sequence joins TRBV7-9 and TRBJ1-2; D remains unclear. Deletions cut 1 base from V and 4 bases from J, with 7 bases between. Germline V gene sequence: CDR1 SEHNR, CDR2 FQNEAQ (reference sequence). The CDR3 is 13 residues long. CDR3 amino acids: CASSLGRGYGYTF. CDR3 nucleotide sequence: TGTGCCAGCAGCTTAGGACGGGGCTATGGCTACACCTTC.

This clonotype was seen ten or more times. The gene calls are TRBV27 and TRBJ2-1, with 10 bases identical to TRBD2. V trimming: 5 bases; J trimming: 1 base; junction bases outside the gene matches: 11. This CDR3 is 18 amino acids long. From germline, CDR1 is MNHEY and CDR2 SMNVEV (reference sequence). DNA of the CDR3: TGTGCCAGCAGTCAAAGTCTAGCGGGAGCCCAGTCCTACAATGAGCAGTTCTTC. Translating it yields CASSQSLAGAQSYNEQFF.

Ten or more counts support this clonotype. The chain joins TRBV19 to TRBJ2-6; D gene unclear. The CDR3 is 14 residues long. Trimming took 1 base from V and 4 from J, leaving 5 bases between them. Germline-derived CDR1 and CDR2 are LNHDA and SQIVND (reference sequence). CDR3 sequence (DNA): TGTGCCAGTAGTATAGGTTCCGGGGCCAACGTCCTGACTTTC. Translation: CASSIGSGANVLTF.

This clonotype has at least ten counts. This rearrangement joins TRBV5-6 to TRBJ2-1, with 9 positions matching TRBD1. The CDR3 is 17 amino acids. With 4 bases clipped from V and 5 bases from J, the junction kept 13 bases outside the gene matches. Germline lookup yields CDR1 SGHDT and CDR2 YYEEEE. The CDR3 spells CASSPFGWDREDNEQFF. The CDR3 nucleotides read TGTGCCAGCAGCCCCTTTGGGTGGGACAGGGAAGACAATGAGCAGTTCTTC. Combining the CDR3 with reference TRBV5-6 and TRBJ2-1 gives the whole variable domain DAGVTQSPTHLIKTRGQQVTLRCSPKSGHDTVSWYQQALGQGPQFIFQYYEEEERQRGNFPDRFSGHQFPNYSSELNVNALLLGDSALYLCASSPFGWDREDNEQFFGPGTRLTVL.

This clonotype was counted at least ten times. The chain uses TRBV5-6 and TRBJ2-1; D not certain. The CDR3 totals 15 residues. Trimming took 4 bases from V and 0 from J, leaving 11 bases between them. Germline V gene sequence: CDR1 SGHDT, CDR2 YYEEEE. The CDR3 here is CASSPRLSSYNEQFF. In nucleotides, the CDR3 is TGTGCCAGCAGCCCCCGGTTGAGCTCCTACAATGAGCAGTTCTTC.

There are many counts of this clonotype. The chain has TRBV6-5 and TRBJ2-1; 10 bases fit TRBD1. Germline V lookup: CDR1 MNHEY, CDR2 SVGAGI. The ends lost 0 bases at V and 7 bases at J; junction bases unmatched: 3. The CDR3 runs 15 residues. The CDR3 region has the DNA TGTGCCAGCAGTTACTCGACAGGGGGCAAGAATGAGCAGTTCTTC. It codes for CASSYSTGGKNEQFF.

This clonotype was observed at least ten times. The chain is built from TRBV11-2 and TRBJ2-1; 9 positions match TRBD1. The germline V gene has CDR1 SGHAT and CDR2 FQNNGV. Germline trimming cut 0 bases from V and 5 bases from J; bases unmatched to any gene: 8. The CDR3 runs to 17 residues. CDR3 region: CASSLDSGTGRNNEQFF. DNA for the CDR3: TGTGCCAGCAGCTTAGATTCGGGGACAGGGCGAAACAATGAGCAGTTCTTC.

This clonotype was detected many times. The J gene is TRBJ1-1, the V gene TRBV4-3, with D possibly matching TRBD1 (5 bases). V lost 4 bases and J lost 3, with 15 bases in between. Germline-derived CDR1 and CDR2 are LGHNA and YSLEER. CDR3 length: 15 amino acids. The CDR3 region has the DNA TGCGCCAGCAGCCGTCTCGACAGAGGAGACACTGAAGCTTTCTTT. Its translation: CASSRLDRGDTEAFF.

The sample holds many counts of this clonotype. This sequence joins TRBV3-1 and TRBJ2-7; 9 nucleotides align to TRBD1. The germline gives CDR1 LGHDT, CDR2 YNNKEL (reference sequence). CDR3 length equals 15 residues. J gave up 3 bases and V 4 bases, and 7 bases lay outside the gene matches. CDR3 in amino acids: CASSPPQGAFYEQYF. The CDR3 DNA sequence: TGTGCCAGCAGCCCCCCACAGGGGGCATTCTACGAGCAGTACTTC.

Many counts were recorded for this clonotype. The rearrangement links TRBV19 to TRBJ2-3; TRBD1 might be the D (5 bases). CDR3 size: 12 residues. V shed 5 bases and J shed 6 bases, with 9 bases lying between them. Looked up from germline, CDR1 is LNHDA and CDR2 is SQIVND (reference sequence). The CDR3 coding sequence is TGTGCCAGTAGTCCACACAGGGATACGCAGTATTTT. Its translation: CASSPHRDTQYF.

This clonotype has a count of ten or more. The rearrangement joins TRBV6-2 or TRBV6-3 to TRBJ2-7, with 10 bases identical to TRBD1. Germline V gene data show CDR1 as MNHEY and CDR2 as SVGEGT. This CDR3 comprises 16 residues. The trim removed 4 bases at V and 3 bases at J, leaving 9 bases unmatched. In DNA, the CDR3 is TGTGCCAGCAGTTCTTCAGACAGGGGGCGAGTCTACGAGCAGTACTTC. It translates to CASSSSDRGRVYEQYF.